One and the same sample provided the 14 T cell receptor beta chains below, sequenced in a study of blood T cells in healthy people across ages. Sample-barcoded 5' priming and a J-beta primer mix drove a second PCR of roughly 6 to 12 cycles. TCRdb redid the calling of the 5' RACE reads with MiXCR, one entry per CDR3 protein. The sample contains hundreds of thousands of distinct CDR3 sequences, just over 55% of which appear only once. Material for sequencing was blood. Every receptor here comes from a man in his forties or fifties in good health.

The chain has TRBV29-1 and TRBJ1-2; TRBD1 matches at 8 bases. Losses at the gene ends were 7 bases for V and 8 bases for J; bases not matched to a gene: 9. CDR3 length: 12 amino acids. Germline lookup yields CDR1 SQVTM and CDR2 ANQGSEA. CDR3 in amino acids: CSAADRDGGYTF. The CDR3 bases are TGCAGCGCCGCGGACAGGGACGGCGGCTACACCTTC.

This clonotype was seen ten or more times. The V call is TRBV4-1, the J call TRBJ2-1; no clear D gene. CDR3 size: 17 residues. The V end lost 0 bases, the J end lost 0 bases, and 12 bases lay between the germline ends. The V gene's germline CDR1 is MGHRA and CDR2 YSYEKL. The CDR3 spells CASSQELTGYSYNEQFF. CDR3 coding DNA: TGCGCCAGCAGCCAAGAATTAACCGGGTACTCCTACAATGAGCAGTTCTTC.

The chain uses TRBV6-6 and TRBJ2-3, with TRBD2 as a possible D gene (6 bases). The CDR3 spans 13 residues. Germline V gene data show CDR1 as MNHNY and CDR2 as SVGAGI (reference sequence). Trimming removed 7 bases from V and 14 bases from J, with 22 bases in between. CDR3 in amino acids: CASKPLAQGGLYF. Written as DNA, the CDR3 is TGTGCCAGCAAGCCCTTGGCGCAGGGAGGCCTGTATTTT.

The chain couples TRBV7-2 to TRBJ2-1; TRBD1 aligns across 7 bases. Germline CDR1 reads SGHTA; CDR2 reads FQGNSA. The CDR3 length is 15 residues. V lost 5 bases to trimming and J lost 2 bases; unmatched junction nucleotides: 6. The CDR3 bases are TGTGCCAGCAGCCCACAGGGGACAACCTACAATGAGCAGTTCTTC. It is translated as CASSPQGTTYNEQFF. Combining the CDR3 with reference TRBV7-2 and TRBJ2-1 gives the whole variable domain GAGVSQSPSNKVTEKGKDVELRCDPISGHTALYWYRQSLGQGLEFLIYFQGNSAPDKSGLPSDRFSAERTGGSVSTLTIQRTQQEDSAVYLCASSPQGTTYNEQFFGPGTRLTVL.

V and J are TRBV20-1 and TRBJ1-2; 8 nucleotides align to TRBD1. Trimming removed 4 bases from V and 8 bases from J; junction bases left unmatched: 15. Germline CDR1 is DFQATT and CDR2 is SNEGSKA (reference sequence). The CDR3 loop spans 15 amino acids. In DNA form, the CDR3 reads TGCAGTGCTACCAACACGGACAGGGAGCCAGGAGGCTACACCTTC. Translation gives CSATNTDREPGGYTF.

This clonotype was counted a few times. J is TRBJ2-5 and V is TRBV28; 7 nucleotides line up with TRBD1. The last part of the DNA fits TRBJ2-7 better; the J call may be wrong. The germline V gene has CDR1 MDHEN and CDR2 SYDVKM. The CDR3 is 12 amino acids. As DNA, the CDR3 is TGTGCCAGCAGTATGACAGGGATCGAGCAGTACTTC. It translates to CASSMTGIEQYF.

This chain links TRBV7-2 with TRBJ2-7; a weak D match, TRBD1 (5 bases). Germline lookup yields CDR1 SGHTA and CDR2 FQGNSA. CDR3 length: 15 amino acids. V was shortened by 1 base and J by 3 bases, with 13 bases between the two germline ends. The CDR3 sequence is CASSLGGGRFYEQYF. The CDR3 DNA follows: TGTGCCAGCAGCTTAGGGGGCGGCCGCTTCTACGAGCAGTACTTC.

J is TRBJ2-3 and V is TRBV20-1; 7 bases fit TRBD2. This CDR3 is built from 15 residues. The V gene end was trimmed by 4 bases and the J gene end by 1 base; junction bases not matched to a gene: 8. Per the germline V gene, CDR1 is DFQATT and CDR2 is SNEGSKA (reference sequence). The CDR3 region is CSANKLTSGTDTQYF. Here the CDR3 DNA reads TGCAGTGCTAATAAACTAACTAGCGGCACAGATACGCAGTATTTT.

CDR3 in DNA: TGTGCCAGCATCGAACCAGGAGTAGCGGGAGGGCCTCGGGAGACCCAGTACTTC. This encodes CASIEPGVAGGPRETQYF. The gene calls are TRBV28 and TRBJ2-7, with 11 bases matching TRBD2. The DNA matches TRBJ2-5 better at its end, which makes the J call doubtful. The V gene's germline CDR1 is MDHEN and CDR2 SYDVKM. The CDR3 loop spans 18 amino acids.

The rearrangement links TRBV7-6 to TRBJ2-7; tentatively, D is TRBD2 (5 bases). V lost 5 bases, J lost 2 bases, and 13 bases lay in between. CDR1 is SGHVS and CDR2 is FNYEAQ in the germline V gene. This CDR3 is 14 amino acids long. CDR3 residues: CASSRDPLAYEQYF. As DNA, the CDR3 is TGTGCCAGCAGCCGCGACCCACTAGCCTACGAGCAGTACTTC.

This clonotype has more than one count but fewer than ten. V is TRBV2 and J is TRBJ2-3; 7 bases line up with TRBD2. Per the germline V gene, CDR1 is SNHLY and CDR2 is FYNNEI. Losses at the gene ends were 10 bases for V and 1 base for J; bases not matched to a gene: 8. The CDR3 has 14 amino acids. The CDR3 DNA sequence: TGTGCCACTAAGGGAGGGGTAGGCACAGATACGCAGTATTTT. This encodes CATKGGVGTDTQYF.

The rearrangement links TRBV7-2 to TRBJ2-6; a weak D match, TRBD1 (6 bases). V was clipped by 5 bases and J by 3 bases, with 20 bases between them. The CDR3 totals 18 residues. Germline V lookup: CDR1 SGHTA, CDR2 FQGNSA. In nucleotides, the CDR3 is TGTGCCAGCAGCCTGAAGACGGGACATACAATTGGGGCCAACGTCCTGACTTTC. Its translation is CASSLKTGHTIGANVLTF.

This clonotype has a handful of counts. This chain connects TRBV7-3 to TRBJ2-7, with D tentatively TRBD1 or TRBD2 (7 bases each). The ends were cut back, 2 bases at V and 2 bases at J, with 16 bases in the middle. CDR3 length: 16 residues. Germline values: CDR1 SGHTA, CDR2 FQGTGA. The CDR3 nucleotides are TGTGCCAGCAGCTTAGAGGGGGGGACAGCGACCTACGAGCAGTACTTC. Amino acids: CASSLEGGTATYEQYF.

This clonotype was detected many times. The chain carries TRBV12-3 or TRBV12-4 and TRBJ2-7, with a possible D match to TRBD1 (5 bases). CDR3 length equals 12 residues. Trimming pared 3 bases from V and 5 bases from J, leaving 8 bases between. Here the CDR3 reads CASSLGHHEQYF. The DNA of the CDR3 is TGTGCCAGCAGTTTGGGGCACCACGAGCAGTACTTC.